The following is a TCR beta chain sequence with its context. This clone was observed a few times. Its antigen target is currently unknown. No per-base quality is available; no much larger clone lies one base away. Counted from cysteine to phenylalanine, this CDR3 has 15 amino acids. Only the CDR3 portion is preserved as DNA: 45 bases, with reading frame beginning at the first base. According to the germline V gene, CDR1 reads KGHSH and CDR2 reads LQKENI. The junction carries 13 bases between V and J, which are trimmed by 3 bases and 4 bases respectively. The collaborating institutions used their own protocols to collect whole blood in K2EDTA tubes. For TCRbeta analysis, collaborator samples were shipped as frozen whole blood, as isolated PBMCs, or as DNA extracted from either sample type. The sample belongs to a study of blood T cell repertoires in COVID-19 (TCRdb year 2020). Regarding the research as a whole: Samples from collaborators originated in the United States, Italy and Spain and spanned both the acute and convalescent phases of COVID-19. The material from the prospective study consisted of cDNA or gDNA derived from T cells, B-cell-depleted T cells, or PBMCs. Subjects who had been exposed to COVID-19, were actively infected with it, or had recovered from it provided the deeply sampled blood TCRbeta repertoires that made up the dataset. The repertoires were released in a freely available public database intended as a resource for research on the immune response to SARS-CoV-2. The samples were drawn from the first 160 participants of the ongoing ImmuneRACE study and from some 1,300 subjects provided by 6 global collaborators. Sample metadata almost always included a de-identified subject ID, COVID-19 status, age in years and sex. HLA class I and class II types, where available, came from metadata supplied by the sample provider rather than from assay-based typing. Study-level results and caveats: The quantity of clinical and demographic metadata differed by source and by participant and was supplied without curation.

TCRbeta CDR3 regions were amplified from genomic DNA by means of the immunoSEQ Assay, a bias-controlled multiplex PCR. In the original analysis: Within the assay, amplification of reference gene primers was used to estimate how many nucleated cells each sample contained. To quantify the absolute abundance of each unique TCRbeta CDR3 rearrangement, sequence reads were collapsed and filtered. For each sample, productive Simpson clonality was calculated as the square root of Simpson's diversity index over productive rearrangements. TCRdb carries this immuneACCESS record with in-frame sequences only. Its versions omit some clonotypes, under half of them owing to an unresolved V gene in the studies checked, with the rest unexplained. That table gives V, J and clone size, and the DNA gave D and trimming. Within this sample are about 180,000 clones, with 86% of them counted one time only. The top ten clones comprise approximately 7% of the sample.

Recombination joined TRBV18 with TRBJ2-1; 6 matching bases give a weak D call of TRBD2. Sequencing input: peripheral blood. This receptor was obtained from a man in his forties or fifties with active or convalescent COVID-19. The CDR3 loop reads CASSPGTGEYNEQFF. The DNA sequence is given as TGTGCCAGCTCACCGGGGACGGGGGAGTACAATGAGCAGTTCTTC.